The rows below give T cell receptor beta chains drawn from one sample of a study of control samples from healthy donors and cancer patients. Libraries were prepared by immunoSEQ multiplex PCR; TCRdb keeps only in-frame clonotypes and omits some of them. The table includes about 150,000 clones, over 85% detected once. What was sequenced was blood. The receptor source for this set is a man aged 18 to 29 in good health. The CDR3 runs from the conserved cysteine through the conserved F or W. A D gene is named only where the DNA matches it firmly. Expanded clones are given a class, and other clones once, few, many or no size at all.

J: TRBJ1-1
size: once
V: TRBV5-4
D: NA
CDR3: CASSLQGSTEAFF
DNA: TGTGCCAGCAGCTTGCAGGGCAGCACTGAAGCTTTCTTT

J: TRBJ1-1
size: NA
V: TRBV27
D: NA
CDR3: CASSPLGGNTEAFF
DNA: TGTGCCAGCAGTCCTTTGGGGGGGAACACTGAAGCTTTCTTT

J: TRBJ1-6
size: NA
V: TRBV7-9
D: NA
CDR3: CASSSGRQIIRDSPLHF
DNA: TGTGCCAGCAGCTCCGGACGTCAGATAATTAGGGATTCACCCCTCCACTTT

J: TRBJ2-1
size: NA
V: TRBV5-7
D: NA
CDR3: CASSCQQHPSSYNEQFF
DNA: TGTGCCAGCAGCTGCCAACAGCACCCTAGCTCCTACAATGAGCAGTTCTTC

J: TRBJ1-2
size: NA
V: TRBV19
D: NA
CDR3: CASSIRPDRYGYTF
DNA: TGTGCCAGTAGTATAAGGCCGGACCGCTATGGCTACACCTTC

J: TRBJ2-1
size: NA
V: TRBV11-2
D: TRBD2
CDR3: CASSPGTSGGNEQFF
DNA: TGTGCCAGCAGCCCTGGGACTAGCGGGGGTAATGAGCAGTTCTTC

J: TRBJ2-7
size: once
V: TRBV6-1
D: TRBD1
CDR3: CASSERVGGPLEQYF
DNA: TGTGCCAGCAGTGAAAGGGTAGGGGGCCCCCTCGAGCAGTACTTC

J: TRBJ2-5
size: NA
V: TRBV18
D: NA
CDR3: CASSPWAARETQYF
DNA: TGTGCCAGCTCACCTTGGGCAGCCAGGGAGACCCAGTACTTC

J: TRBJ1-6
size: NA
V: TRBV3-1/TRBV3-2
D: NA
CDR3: CASSPGRRASPLHF
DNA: TGTGCCAGCAGTCCAGGACGGCGGGCGTCACCCCTCCACTTT

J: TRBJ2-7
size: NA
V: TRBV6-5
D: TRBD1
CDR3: CASSSDRGAGYEQYF
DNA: TGTGCCAGCAGTAGCGACAGGGGAGCCGGCTACGAGCAGTACTTC

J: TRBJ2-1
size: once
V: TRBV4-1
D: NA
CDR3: CASSQDPLAPRSYNEQFF
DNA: TGCGCCAGCAGCCAAGATCCTCTGGCCCCACGCTCCTACAATGAGCAGTTCTTC

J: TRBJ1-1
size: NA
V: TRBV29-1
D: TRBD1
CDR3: CSADRGQGKGFNTEAFF
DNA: TGCAGCGCCGACCGAGGACAGGGGAAGGGGTTCAACACTGAAGCTTTCTTT

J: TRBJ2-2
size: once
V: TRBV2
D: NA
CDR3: CASSEGVGIGELFF
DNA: TGTGCCAGCAGTGAAGGGGTGGGCATCGGGGAGCTGTTTTTT

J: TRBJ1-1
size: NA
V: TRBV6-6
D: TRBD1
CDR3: CASNDRGNTEAFF
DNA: TGTGCCAGCAACGACAGGGGGAACACTGAAGCTTTCTTT

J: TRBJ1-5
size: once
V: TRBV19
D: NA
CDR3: CASSPWVSGNQPQHF
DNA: TGTGCCAGTAGTCCCTGGGTTTCTGGCAATCAGCCCCAGCATTTT

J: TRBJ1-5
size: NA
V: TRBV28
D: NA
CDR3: CASSLGGGNQPQHF
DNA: TGTGCCAGCAGTTTGGGGGGCGGCAATCAGCCCCAGCATTTT

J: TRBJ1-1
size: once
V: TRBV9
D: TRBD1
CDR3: CASSVGTGRSRTEAFF
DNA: TGTGCCAGCAGCGTAGGGACAGGGCGGTCGAGAACTGAAGCTTTCTTT

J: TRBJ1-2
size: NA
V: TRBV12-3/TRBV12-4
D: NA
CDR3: CASSFAGNYGYTF
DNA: TGTGCCAGCAGTTTCGCAGGGAACTATGGCTACACCTTC

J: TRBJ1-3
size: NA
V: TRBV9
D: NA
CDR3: CASSSSGRASGNTIYF
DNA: TGTGCCAGCAGCTCTTCTGGGAGAGCCTCTGGAAACACCATATATTTT

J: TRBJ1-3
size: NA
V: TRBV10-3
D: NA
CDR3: CAIRGGFGNTIYF
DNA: TGTGCCATTCGGGGGGGTTTTGGAAACACCATATATTTT

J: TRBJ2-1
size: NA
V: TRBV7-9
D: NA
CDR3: CASSLNTPPYNEQFF
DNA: TGTGCCAGCAGCCTAAATACACCCCCCTACAATGAGCAGTTCTTC

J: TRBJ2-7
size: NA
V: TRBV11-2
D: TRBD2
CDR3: CASSPSGGGTYEQYF
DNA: TGTGCCAGCAGCCCCTCGGGAGGTGGAACCTACGAGCAGTACTTC

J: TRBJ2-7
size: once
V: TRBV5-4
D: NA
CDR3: CASSLDLGLAYEQYF
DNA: TGTGCCAGCAGCTTGGATCTGGGGCTGGCCTACGAGCAGTACTTC

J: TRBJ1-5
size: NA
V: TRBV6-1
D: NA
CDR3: CASSEAPSRDQPQHF
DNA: TGTGCCAGCAGTGAAGCCCCCTCAAGGGATCAGCCCCAGCATTTT

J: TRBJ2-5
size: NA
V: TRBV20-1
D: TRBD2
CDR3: CSASPSGVRETQYF
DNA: TGCAGTGCTAGTCCTAGCGGGGTCAGAGAGACCCAGTACTTC

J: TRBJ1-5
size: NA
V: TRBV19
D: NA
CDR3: CASSIDGGGQPQHF
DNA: TGTGCCAGTAGTATAGATGGGGGGGGTCAGCCCCAGCATTTT

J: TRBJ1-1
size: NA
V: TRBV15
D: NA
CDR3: CATSTNRERTEAFF
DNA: TGTGCCACCAGCACCAACAGGGAACGGACTGAAGCTTTCTTT

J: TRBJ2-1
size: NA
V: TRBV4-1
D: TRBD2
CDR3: CASSQEGHSLAGKDNEQFF
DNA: TGCGCCAGCAGCCAAGAAGGCCACTCCCTAGCGGGGAAGGACAATGAGCAGTTCTTC

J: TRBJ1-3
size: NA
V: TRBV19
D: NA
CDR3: CASSPVMVSGNTIYF
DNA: TGTGCCAGTAGTCCCGTTATGGTTTCTGGAAACACCATATATTTT

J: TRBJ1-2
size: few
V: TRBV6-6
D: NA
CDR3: CASSYAPGHGYTF
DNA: TGTGCCAGCAGTTACGCTCCAGGCCATGGCTACACCTTC

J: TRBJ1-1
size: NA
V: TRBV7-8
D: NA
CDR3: CASSLGGGMGNTEAFF
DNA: TGTGCCAGCAGCTTGGGGGGCGGGATGGGGAACACTGAAGCTTTCTTT

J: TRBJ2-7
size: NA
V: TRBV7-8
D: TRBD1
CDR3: CASSPSGTVPEQYF
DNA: TGTGCCAGCAGCCCCTCCGGGACAGTTCCCGAGCAGTACTTC

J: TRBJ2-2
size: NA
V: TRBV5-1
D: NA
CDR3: CASSFQGNTGELFF
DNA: TGCGCCAGCAGCTTTCAAGGGAACACCGGGGAGCTGTTTTTT

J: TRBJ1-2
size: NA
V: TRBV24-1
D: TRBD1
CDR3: CATRDRGTYGYTF
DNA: TGTGCCACACGGGACAGGGGGACCTATGGCTACACCTTC

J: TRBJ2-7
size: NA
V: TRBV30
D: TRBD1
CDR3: CAWGLGQGVEQYF
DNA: TGTGCCTGGGGCCTGGGACAGGGTGTCGAGCAGTACTTC

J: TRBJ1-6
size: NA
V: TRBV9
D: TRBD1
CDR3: CASTGDSSYNSPLHF
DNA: TGTGCCAGCACGGGGGACAGCTCCTATAATTCACCCCTCCACTTT

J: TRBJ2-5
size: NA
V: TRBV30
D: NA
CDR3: CAWTQGQETQYF
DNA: TGTGCCTGGACACAGGGACAAGAGACCCAGTACTTC

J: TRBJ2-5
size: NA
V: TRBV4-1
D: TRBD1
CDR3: CASSRGGLETQYF
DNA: TGCGCCAGCAGCCGAGGGGGCCTTGAGACCCAGTACTTC

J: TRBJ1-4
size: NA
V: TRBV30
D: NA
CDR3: CAWSRASTNEKLFF
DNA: TGTGCCTGGAGTAGGGCGTCAACTAATGAAAAACTGTTTTTT

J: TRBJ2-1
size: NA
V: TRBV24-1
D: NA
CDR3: CATSDPSSSSYNEQFF
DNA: TGTGCCACCAGTGACCCTAGCTCCAGCTCCTACAATGAGCAGTTCTTC